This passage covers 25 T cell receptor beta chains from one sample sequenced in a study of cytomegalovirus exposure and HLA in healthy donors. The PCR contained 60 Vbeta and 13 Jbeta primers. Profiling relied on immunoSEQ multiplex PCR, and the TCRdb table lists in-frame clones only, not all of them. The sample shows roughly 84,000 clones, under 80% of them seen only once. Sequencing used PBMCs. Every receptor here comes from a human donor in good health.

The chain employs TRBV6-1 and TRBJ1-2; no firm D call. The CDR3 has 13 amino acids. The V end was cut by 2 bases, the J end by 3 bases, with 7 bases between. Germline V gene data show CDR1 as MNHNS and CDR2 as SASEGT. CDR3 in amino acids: CASSETEDYGYTF. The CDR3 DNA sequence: TGTGCCAGCAGTGAAACAGAAGACTATGGCTACACCTTC.

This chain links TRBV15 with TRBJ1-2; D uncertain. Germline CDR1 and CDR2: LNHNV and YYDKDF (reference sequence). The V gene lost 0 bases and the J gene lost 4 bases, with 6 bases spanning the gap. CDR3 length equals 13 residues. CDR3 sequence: CATSRDLGYGYTF. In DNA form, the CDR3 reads TGTGCCACCAGCAGAGATCTCGGCTATGGCTACACCTTC.

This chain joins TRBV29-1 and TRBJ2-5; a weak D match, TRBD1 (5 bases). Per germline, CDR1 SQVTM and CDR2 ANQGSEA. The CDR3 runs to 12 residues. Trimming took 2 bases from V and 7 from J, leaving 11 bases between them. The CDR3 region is CSVERGVGTQYF. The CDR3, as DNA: TGCAGCGTTGAAAGGGGTGTGGGGACCCAGTACTTC.

The CDR3 sequence is CASSLYGYNEQFF. CDR3 nucleotides: TGTGCCAGCAGTTTATACGGCTACAATGAGCAGTTCTTC. The J gene is TRBJ2-1, the V gene TRBV27; D gene uncertain. The CDR3 has 13 amino acids. Per germline, CDR1 MNHEY and CDR2 SMNVEV (reference sequence). Deletions cut 1 base from V and 3 bases from J, with 4 bases between.

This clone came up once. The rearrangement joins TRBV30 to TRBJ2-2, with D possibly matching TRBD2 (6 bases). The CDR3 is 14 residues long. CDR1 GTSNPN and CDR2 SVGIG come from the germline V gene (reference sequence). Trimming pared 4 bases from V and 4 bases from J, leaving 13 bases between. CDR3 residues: CAWMPGTPTGELFF. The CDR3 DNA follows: TGTGCCTGGATGCCCGGGACTCCCACCGGGGAGCTGTTTTTT.

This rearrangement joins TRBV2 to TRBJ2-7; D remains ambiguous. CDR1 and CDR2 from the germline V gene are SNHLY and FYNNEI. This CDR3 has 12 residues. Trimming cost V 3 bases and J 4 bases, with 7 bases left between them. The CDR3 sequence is CASSESGYEQYF. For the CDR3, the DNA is TGTGCCAGCAGTGAGTCGGGTTACGAGCAGTACTTC.

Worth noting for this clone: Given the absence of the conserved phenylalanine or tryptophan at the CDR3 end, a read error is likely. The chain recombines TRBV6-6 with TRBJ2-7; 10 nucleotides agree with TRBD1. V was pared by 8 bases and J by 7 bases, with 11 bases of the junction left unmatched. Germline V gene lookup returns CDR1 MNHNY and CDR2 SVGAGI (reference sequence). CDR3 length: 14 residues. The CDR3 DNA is TGTGCCAGCTGGGGGACAGGGGATATACAGGAGCAGTACCTC. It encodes CASWGTGDIQEQYL.

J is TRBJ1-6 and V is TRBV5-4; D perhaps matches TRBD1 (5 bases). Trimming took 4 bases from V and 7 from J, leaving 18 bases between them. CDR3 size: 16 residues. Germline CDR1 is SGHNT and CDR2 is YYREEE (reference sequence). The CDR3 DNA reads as TGTGCCAGCAGCATCGGGACTACCAATTTCAATTCACCCCTCCACTTT. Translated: CASSIGTTNFNSPLHF.

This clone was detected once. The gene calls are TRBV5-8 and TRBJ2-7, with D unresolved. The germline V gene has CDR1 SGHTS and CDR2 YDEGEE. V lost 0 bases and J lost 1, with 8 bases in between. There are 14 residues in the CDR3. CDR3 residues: CASSLGSTSYEQYF. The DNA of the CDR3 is TGTGCCAGCAGCTTGGGTTCCACATCCTACGAGCAGTACTTC.

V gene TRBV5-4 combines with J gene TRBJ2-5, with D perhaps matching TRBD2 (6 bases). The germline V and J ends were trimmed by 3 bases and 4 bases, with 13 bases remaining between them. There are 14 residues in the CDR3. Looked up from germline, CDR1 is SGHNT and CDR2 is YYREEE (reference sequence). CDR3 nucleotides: TGTGCCAGCAGCTCCCTGACTAGGCGAGAGACCCAGTACTTC. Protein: CASSSLTRRETQYF.

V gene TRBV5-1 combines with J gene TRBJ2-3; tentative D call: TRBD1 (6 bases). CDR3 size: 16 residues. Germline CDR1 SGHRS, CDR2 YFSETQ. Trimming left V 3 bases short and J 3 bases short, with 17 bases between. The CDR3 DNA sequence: TGCGCCAGCAGCTCCCGCACAGGGAAGGAGACAGATACGCAGTATTTT. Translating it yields CASSSRTGKETDTQYF. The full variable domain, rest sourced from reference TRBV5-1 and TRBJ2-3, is KAGVTQTPRYLIKTRGQQVTLSCSPISGHRSVSWYQQTPGQGLQFLFEYFSETQRNKGNFPGRFSGRQFSNSRSEMNVSTLELGDSALYLCASSSRTGKETDTQYFGPGTRLTVL.

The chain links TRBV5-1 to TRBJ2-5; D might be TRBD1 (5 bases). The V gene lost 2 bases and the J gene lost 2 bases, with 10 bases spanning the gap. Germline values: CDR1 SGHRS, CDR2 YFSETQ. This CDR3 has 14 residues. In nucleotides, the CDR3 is TGCGCCAGCAGCTTATCCAGGGTACAAGAGACCCAGTACTTC. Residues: CASSLSRVQETQYF. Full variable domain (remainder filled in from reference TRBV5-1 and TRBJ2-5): KAGVTQTPRYLIKTRGQQVTLSCSPISGHRSVSWYQQTPGQGLQFLFEYFSETQRNKGNFPGRFSGRQFSNSRSEMNVSTLELGDSALYLCASSLSRVQETQYFGPGTRLLVL.

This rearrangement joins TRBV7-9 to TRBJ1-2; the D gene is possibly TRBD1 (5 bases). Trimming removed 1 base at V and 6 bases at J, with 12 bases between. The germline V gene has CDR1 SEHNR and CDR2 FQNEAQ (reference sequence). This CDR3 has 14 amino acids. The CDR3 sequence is CASSLVGAIDGYTF. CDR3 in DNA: TGTGCCAGCAGCTTAGTAGGGGCTATCGATGGCTACACCTTC.

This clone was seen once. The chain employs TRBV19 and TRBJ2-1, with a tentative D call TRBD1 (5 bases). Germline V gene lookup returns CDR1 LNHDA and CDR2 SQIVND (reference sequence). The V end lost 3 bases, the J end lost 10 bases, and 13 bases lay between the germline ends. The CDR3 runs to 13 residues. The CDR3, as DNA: TGTGCCAGTAGTATCAGAGACCCAGGGGAGCAGTTCTTC. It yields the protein CASSIRDPGEQFF. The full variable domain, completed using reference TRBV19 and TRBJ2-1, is DGGITQSPKYLFRKEGQNVTLSCEQNLNHDAMYWYRQDPGQGLRLIYYSQIVNDFQKGDIAEGYSVSREKKESFPLTVTSAQKNPTAFYLCASSIRDPGEQFFGPGTRLTVL.

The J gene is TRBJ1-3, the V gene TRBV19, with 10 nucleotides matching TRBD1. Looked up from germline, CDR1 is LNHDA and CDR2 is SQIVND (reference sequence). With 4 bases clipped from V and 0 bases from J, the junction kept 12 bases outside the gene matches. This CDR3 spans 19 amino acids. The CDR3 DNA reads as TGTGCCAGTAGTACCAGTGTAAATCGGGACAGGGGCTCTGGAAACACCATATATTTT. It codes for CASSTSVNRDRGSGNTIYF.

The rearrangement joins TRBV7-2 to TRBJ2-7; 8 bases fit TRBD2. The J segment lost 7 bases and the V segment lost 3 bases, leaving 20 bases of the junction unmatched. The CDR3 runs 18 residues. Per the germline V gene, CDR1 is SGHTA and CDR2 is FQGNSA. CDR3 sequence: CASSFTEGITSGVGEQYF. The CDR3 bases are TGTGCCAGCAGCTTCACCGAGGGGATTACTAGCGGCGTGGGGGAGCAGTACTTC. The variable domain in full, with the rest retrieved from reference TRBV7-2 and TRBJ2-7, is GAGVSQSPSNKVTEKGKDVELRCDPISGHTALYWYRQSLGQGLEFLIYFQGNSAPDKSGLPSDRFSAERTGGSVSTLTIQRTQQEDSAVYLCASSFTEGITSGVGEQYFGPGTRLTVT.

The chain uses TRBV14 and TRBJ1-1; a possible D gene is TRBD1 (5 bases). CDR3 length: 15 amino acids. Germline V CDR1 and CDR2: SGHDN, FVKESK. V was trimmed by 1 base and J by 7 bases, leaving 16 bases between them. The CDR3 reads CASSQGQLLNFEAFF. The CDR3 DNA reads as TGTGCCAGCAGCCAAGGACAGCTTTTGAACTTTGAAGCTTTCTTT.

The CDR3 spells CASSVGGHNTEAFF. The CDR3 nucleotides are TGTGCCAGCAGCGTAGGGGGGCATAACACTGAAGCTTTCTTT. The chain couples TRBV9 to TRBJ1-1, with D tentatively TRBD1 (6 bases). Germline-derived CDR1 and CDR2 are SGDLS and YYNGEE. Trimming stripped 0 bases from V and 2 bases from J, with 8 bases between. The CDR3 sequence is 14 residues long.

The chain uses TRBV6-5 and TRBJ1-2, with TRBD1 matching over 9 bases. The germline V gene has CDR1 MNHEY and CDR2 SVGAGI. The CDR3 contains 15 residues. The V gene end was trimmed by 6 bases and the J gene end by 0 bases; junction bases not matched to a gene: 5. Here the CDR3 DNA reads TGTGCCAGCAGACGAGGACAGGGGACTAACTATGGCTACACCTTC. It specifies CASRRGQGTNYGYTF.

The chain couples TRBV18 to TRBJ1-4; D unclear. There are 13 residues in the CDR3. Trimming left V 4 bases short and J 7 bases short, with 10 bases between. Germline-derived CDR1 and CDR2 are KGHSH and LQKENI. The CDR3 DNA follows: TGTGCCAGCTCACTATCCCGGGGTGAAAAACTGTTTTTT. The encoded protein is CASSLSRGEKLFF.

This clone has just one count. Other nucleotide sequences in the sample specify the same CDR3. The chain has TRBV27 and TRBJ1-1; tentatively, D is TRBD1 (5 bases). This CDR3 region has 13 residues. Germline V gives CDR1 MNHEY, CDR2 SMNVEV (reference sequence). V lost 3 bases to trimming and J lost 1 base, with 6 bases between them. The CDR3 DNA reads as TGTGCCAGCAGTTTGGGGGGGAACACTGAAGCTTTCTTT. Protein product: CASSLGGNTEAFF.

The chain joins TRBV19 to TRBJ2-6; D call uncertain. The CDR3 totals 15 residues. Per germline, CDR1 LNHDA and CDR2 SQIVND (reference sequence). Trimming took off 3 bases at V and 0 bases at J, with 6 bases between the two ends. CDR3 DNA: TGTGCCAGTAGTATCGGTTCCTCTGGGGCCAACGTCCTGACTTTC. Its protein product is CASSIGSSGANVLTF.

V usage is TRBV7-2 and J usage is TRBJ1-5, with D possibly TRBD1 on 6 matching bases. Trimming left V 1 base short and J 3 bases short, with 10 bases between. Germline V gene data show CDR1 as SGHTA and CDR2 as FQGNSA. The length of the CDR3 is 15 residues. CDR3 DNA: TGTGCCAGCAGCTTAGGGCAGGGGCTCAATCAGCCCCAGCATTTT. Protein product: CASSLGQGLNQPQHF.

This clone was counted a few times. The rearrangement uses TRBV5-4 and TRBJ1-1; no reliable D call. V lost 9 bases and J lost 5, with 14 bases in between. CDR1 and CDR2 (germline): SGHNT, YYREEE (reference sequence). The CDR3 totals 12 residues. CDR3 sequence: CATEGLGTEAFF. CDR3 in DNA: TGTGCCACCGAGGGCCTGGGGACTGAAGCTTTCTTT.

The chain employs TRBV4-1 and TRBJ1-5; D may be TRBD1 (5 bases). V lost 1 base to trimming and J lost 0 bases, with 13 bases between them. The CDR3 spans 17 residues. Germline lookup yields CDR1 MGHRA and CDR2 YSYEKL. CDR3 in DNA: TGCGCCAGCAGCCAAGTTCACAGGCTGGGTAGCAATCAGCCCCAGCATTTT. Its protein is CASSQVHRLGSNQPQHF.